This T cell receptor (beta chain) is drawn from a study of graft-versus-host responses after intestinal transplantation (dated by TCRdb to about 2021). For context, the study as a whole: The transplants that recipients received were multivisceral, liver-intestinal, or isolated intestinal. Donor T cell macrochimerism was defined as a peak of at least 4% donor T cells among recipient peripheral blood mononuclear cells. Alloreactive clones were identified by sequencing pre-transplant mixed lymphocyte reaction products and comparing them with unstimulated pre-transplant donor and recipient T cells. Anti-thymocyte globulin induction was given to all recipients, followed by maintenance tacrolimus and steroids for around three years. Bulk TCR-beta CDR3 sequencing was used to track graft-versus-host and host-versus-graft alloreactive T cell clones in the graft, circulation and bone marrow after intestinal transplantation. Instead of going to the commercial service, samples from a few later patients were sequenced in-house on an Illumina MiSeq and processed with MiXCR. The cohort enrolled approximately 24 intestinal transplant recipients including one retransplant, and a few patients lacking pretransplant specimens were excluded.

This clone was found a few times. The antigen it recognizes is unknown. Base qualities were left out, and no much larger clone turns up one base away. Broader findings and caveats from the paper: The conclusions were limited by the relatively low number and heterogeneity of the intestinal transplant patients. GvH clones were detected in recipient bone marrow, and some appeared earlier in ileal mucosa or blood, consistent with an intestinal mucosal origin. Early after transplant, peak levels of circulating GvH clones were associated with declines in HvG clones. In the allografts of patients with donor T cell macrochimerism, GvH to HvG T cell clonal ratios were high.

Relative to germline, V is 5 bases shorter and J is 5 bases shorter, with 8 bases between their ends. CDR1 MNHNY and CDR2 SVGAGI are derived from the germline V gene (reference sequence). The CDR3 measures 12 amino acids from cysteine to phenylalanine. Only CDR3 DNA remains: 36 bases, in frame from the first base. Read against the paper, the sample's time point label means: cells obtained before transplantation from donor or recipient. CD3+CD4+ and CD3+CD8+ populations were FACS-sorted from unstimulated pre-transplant donor and recipient cells taken from spleen or lymph nodes. The library was made by the immunoSEQ multiplex PCR assay. For most patients, genomic DNA was isolated with the Qiagen DNeasy Blood and Tissue Kit and shipped frozen to Adaptive Biotechnologies for TCR sequencing. High-throughput TCR-beta CDR3 sequencing of genomic DNA from most patients was performed by Adaptive Biotechnologies. Per the source publication's procedure: TCR sequencing data were retrieved from Adaptive's ImmunoSEQ software for 18 patients, whereas a few other patients were processed with MiXCR and VDJtools. To correct CD4 versus CD8 sorting errors, any sequence found in both subsets at a frequency ratio below 5:1 was removed. Because the origin of CDR3 nucleotide sequences shared between donor and recipient could not be assigned, those sequences were removed. To count as alloreactive, a clone needed at least 2-fold expansion over unstimulated cells and a minimum CFSE-low frequency of 0.002% (template counts) or 0.001% (read counts). Clones were considered mappable if detected in sequenced pre-transplant spleen, lymph node, or MLR CFSE-low populations of the donor or recipient. The cumulative frequency of alloreactive clones was calculated as a percentage of all sequences, weighted by copy number. TCRdb limited this immuneACCESS table to in-frame rearrangements with V and J called. A share of clones is missing; checked studies link under half to unresolved V genes, and the rest is unexplained. The V and J calls and clone size come from that table; D and trimming were worked out from the DNA. This sample comprises more than 70,000 clones, around 80% of them detected only once. The ten largest clones capture approximately 0.84% of the sample.

The starting material was unstimulated CD4+ T cells sorted from spleen or lymph node cells, obtained before intestinal transplant. This clonotype was sampled from a human donor who received an intestinal transplant. In this chain, TRBV6-6 is recombined with TRBJ2-3; no D gene can be assigned with confidence. CDR3 region: CASSPQRDTQYF. The DNA sequence is given as TGTGCCAGCAGTCCGCAGCGAGATACGCAGTATTTT.